The 29 T cell receptor beta chains below were found in one sample sequenced in a study of blood T cell repertoires in COVID-19 (dated by TCRdb to 2020 to 2022). Receptor amplification or capture employed the immunoSEQ multiplex PCR assay. The immuneACCESS repertoire file appears here via TCRdb, limited to in-frame rearrangements. These files lack a portion of the clones; in checked studies, under half of the deficit traces to unresolved V genes, and the cause of the others is not known. The sample records about 110,000 clones, roughly 70% of which are singletons. 0.86% of the sample belongs to the ten largest clones. Source material: peripheral blood. The receptors were sampled from a human donor with acute or convalescent COVID-19. The donor label of this sample is uncertain.

The chain links TRBV2 to TRBJ2-7; D is unclear. With 4 bases removed from V and 4 bases from J, the gap between germline ends came to 5 bases. The germline V gene has CDR1 SNHLY and CDR2 FYNNEI. The CDR3 runs to 11 residues. CDR3 sequence reads: CASSAQYEQYV. The CDR3, as DNA: TGTGCCAGCAGTGCCCAATACGAGCAGTACGTC.

The chain uses TRBV18 and TRBJ1-4; TRBD1 aligns across 7 bases. V was pared by 6 bases and J by 4 bases, with 8 bases of the junction left unmatched. Germline CDR1 is KGHSH and CDR2 is LQKENI. The CDR3 is 15 amino acids. Written as DNA, the CDR3 is TGTGCCAGCTCGCAGTACAGGGGCCTTAATGAAAAACTGTTTTTT. Translation gives CASSQYRGLNEKLFF. Looking up the rest from reference TRBV18 and TRBJ1-4 gives the full variable domain: NAGVMQNPRHLVRRRGQEARLRCSPMKGHSHVYWYRQLPEEGLKFMVYLQKENIIDESGMPKERFSAEFPKEGPSILRIQQVVRGDSAAYFCASSQYRGLNEKLFFGSGTQLSVL.

The rearrangement uses TRBV7-6 and TRBJ1-3; the match to TRBD1 covers 10 bases. Per the germline V gene, CDR1 is SGHVS and CDR2 is FNYEAQ. The CDR3 spans 16 residues. J lost 2 bases, V lost 1 base, and 2 bases had no gene match. The CDR3 DNA sequence: TGTGCCAGCAGCTTAGACGGACAGGGGGCTGGAAACACCATATATTTT. Protein: CASSLDGQGAGNTIYF.

This clone was recorded once. The CDR3 sequence: CASSLRGLAGGDTQYF. The CDR3 bases are TGCGCCAGCAGCTTACGAGGGCTAGCGGGGGGCGATACGCAGTATTTT. The V gene is TRBV5-1, the J gene TRBJ2-3, with TRBD2 matching 11 bases. V lost 2 bases and J lost 6; bases outside the gene matches: 8. Looked up from germline, CDR1 is SGHRS and CDR2 is YFSETQ. CDR3 length: 16 residues.

The chain is built from TRBV7-3 and TRBJ1-1; perhaps TRBD1 as D (5 bases). CDR1 is SGHTA, CDR2 FQGTGA, per germline. V lost 2 bases and J 5 bases, leaving 9 bases between the germline ends. The CDR3 sequence is 13 residues long. The CDR3, as DNA: TGTGCCAGCAGCTTACAGGGTTTTACTGAAGCTTTCTTT. Its protein product is CASSLQGFTEAFF.

This clone was seen only a few times. This chain joins TRBV2 and TRBJ1-3, with D tentatively TRBD1 (5 bases). The CDR3 length is 16 residues. V gave up 6 bases and J gave up 5 bases, with 20 bases separating them. Looked up from germline, CDR1 is SNHLY and CDR2 is FYNNEI. CDR3 nucleotides: TGTGCCAGCAGGGCAACCGTCGACAGATTCCGAAACACCATATATTTT. It specifies CASRATVDRFRNTIYF.

This rearrangement joins TRBV7-2 to TRBJ2-5, with a possible D match to TRBD2 (6 bases). The CDR3 has 16 residues. Germline CDR1 and CDR2: SGHTA and FQGNSA. V was clipped by 1 base and J by 5 bases, with 17 bases between them. CDR3 sequence: CASSLGLVTIAETQYF. The CDR3 nucleotides are TGTGCCAGCAGCTTAGGACTAGTTACTATCGCGGAGACCCAGTACTTC.

This clone was picked up many times. The V and J genes are TRBV4-1 and TRBJ1-6; TRBD1 is a possible D gene (6 bases). CDR1 and CDR2 from the germline V gene are MGHRA and YSYEKL. V was cut by 2 bases and J by 5 bases, with 10 bases left in between. The CDR3 is 15 residues long. For the CDR3, the DNA is TGCGCCAGCAGCCAATTTCGGGACAATAATTCACCCCTCCACTTT. This sequence encodes CASSQFRDNNSPLHF.

This chain joins TRBV7-9 and TRBJ1-6, with D tentatively TRBD1 (5 bases). The germline V gene encodes CDR1 SEHNR and CDR2 FQNEAQ (reference sequence). The CDR3 is made up of 14 amino acids. V shed 5 bases and J shed 7 bases, with 12 bases lying between them. The CDR3 sequence: CASSLRDSNSPLHF. The CDR3 nucleotides are TGTGCCAGCAGCCTCCGGGACTCCAATTCACCCCTCCACTTT.

This clone was counted a few times. The V call is TRBV14, the J call TRBJ2-5; no firm D call. V was clipped by 3 bases and J by 5 bases, with 13 bases between them. The CDR3 spans 14 residues. Per the germline V gene, CDR1 is SGHDN and CDR2 is FVKESK. Here the CDR3 DNA reads TGTGCCAGCAGCCACCAGGCCCTGACGGAGACCCAGTACTTC. It translates to CASSHQALTETQYF.

The chain joins TRBV10-1 to TRBJ1-5; D unresolved. V was shortened by 10 bases and J by 5 bases, with 24 bases between the two germline ends. Germline V CDR1 and CDR2: WNHNN, SYGVQD (reference sequence). This CDR3 is built from 16 residues. The CDR3 loop reads CATSRLGPGEYQPQHF. CDR3 nucleotide sequence: TGCGCCACCTCTCGTCTGGGCCCCGGTGAGTATCAGCCCCAGCATTTT.

The chain links TRBV12-3 or TRBV12-4 to TRBJ1-2; 7 bases map to TRBD1. The J segment lost 8 bases and the V segment lost 5 bases, leaving 2 bases of the junction unmatched. This CDR3 has 11 residues. The CDR3 spells CASSHRGGYTF. CDR3 coding DNA: TGTGCCAGCAGTCACAGGGGAGGCTACACCTTC.

This clone has a single count. This chain uses TRBV5-1 with TRBJ2-3, with a possible D match to TRBD1 (5 bases). V gave up 0 bases and J gave up 6 bases, with 14 bases separating them. From germline, CDR1 is SGHRS and CDR2 YFSETQ. The CDR3 length is 15 residues. The chain's CDR3 is CASSLGGQVSDTQYF. The CDR3 nucleotides are TGCGCCAGCAGCTTGGGGGGCCAGGTGTCCGATACGCAGTATTTT. Based on the CDR3 plus reference TRBV5-1 and TRBJ2-3, the full variable domain is KAGVTQTPRYLIKTRGQQVTLSCSPISGHRSVSWYQQTPGQGLQFLFEYFSETQRNKGNFPGRFSGRQFSNSRSEMNVSTLELGDSALYLCASSLGGQVSDTQYFGPGTRLTVL.

The chain links TRBV29-1 to TRBJ1-4, with D perhaps TRBD1 (6 bases). Germline loops: CDR1 SQVTM, CDR2 ANQGSEA. The V end was cut by 1 base, the J end by 2 bases, with 11 bases between. This CDR3 is 15 amino acids long. The CDR3 DNA sequence: TGCAGCGTTGAAGGGGGCAGGGGCACTAATGAAAAACTGTTTTTT. It specifies CSVEGGRGTNEKLFF.

V is TRBV5-1 and J is TRBJ2-3, with D tentatively TRBD2 (5 bases). The V gene lost 6 bases and the J gene lost 0 bases, with 17 bases spanning the gap. Germline lookup yields CDR1 SGHRS and CDR2 YFSETQ. The CDR3 loop spans 16 amino acids. The CDR3 nucleotides read TGCGCCAGCACCGCGGGCGGCAGGATGAGCACAGATACGCAGTATTTT. Protein: CASTAGGRMSTDTQYF.

This chain uses TRBV2 with TRBJ2-7, with 8 bases identical to TRBD2. V lost 4 bases, J lost 3 bases, and 8 bases stayed unmatched. Germline V gene data show CDR1 as SNHLY and CDR2 as FYNNEI. The CDR3 runs 15 residues. CDR3 DNA sequence: TGTGCCAGCAGTGCCGAGGGACTAGGATTCTACGAGCAGTACTTC. The encoded protein is CASSAEGLGFYEQYF.

This chain joins TRBV6-6 and TRBJ2-5; the D gene is possibly TRBD2 (6 bases). Germline V gene lookup returns CDR1 MNHNY and CDR2 SVGAGI (reference sequence). With 6 bases removed from V and 2 bases from J, the gap between germline ends came to 10 bases. The CDR3 contains 13 residues. CDR3 in DNA: TGTGCCAGCAGACCCGGGAGACAAGAGACCCAGTACTTC. The encoded protein is CASRPGRQETQYF.

There are a few counts of this clone. Other DNA sequences in this sample translate to the same CDR3. The V call is TRBV7-9, the J call TRBJ1-5, with a tentative D call TRBD1 (5 bases). Germline V gene lookup returns CDR1 SEHNR and CDR2 FQNEAQ (reference sequence). V was cut by 5 bases and J by 2 bases, with 10 bases left in between. This CDR3 is built from 14 residues. DNA of the CDR3: TGTGCCAGCAGCCTCGGGGGAGGCAATCAGCCCCAGCATTTT. Its protein product is CASSLGGGNQPQHF. Using reference TRBV7-9 and TRBJ1-5 for the parts outside the CDR3, the full variable domain is DTGVSQNPRHKITKRGQNVTFRCDPISEHNRLYWYRQTLGQGPEFLTYFQNEAQLEKSRLLSDRFSAERPKGSFSTLEIQRTEQGDSAMYLCASSLGGGNQPQHFGDGTRLSIL.

The chain joins TRBV24-1 to TRBJ2-5; the D gene is possibly TRBD2 (5 bases). This CDR3 has 15 amino acids. Germline loops: CDR1 KGHDR, CDR2 SFDVKD. V lost 3 bases, J lost 1 base, and 11 bases lay in between. In DNA, the CDR3 is TGTGCCACCAGTGATCAACTAGACCTCCAAGAGACCCAGTACTTC. It translates to CATSDQLDLQETQYF.

The chain couples TRBV24-1 to TRBJ2-3; 9 bases match TRBD2. V lost 2 bases and J lost 2; bases outside the gene matches: 4. The CDR3 covers 16 residues. Germline-derived CDR1 and CDR2 are KGHDR and SFDVKD. The CDR3 nucleotides read TGTGCCACCAGTGATTGGGCGGGGGGGTCCACAGATACGCAGTATTTT. This codes for CATSDWAGGSTDTQYF.

This clone was seen at least ten times. J is TRBJ1-1 and V is TRBV7-9; D remains unclear. CDR1 is SEHNR and CDR2 is FQNEAQ in the germline V gene (reference sequence). The length of the CDR3 is 13 residues. Trimming stripped 0 bases from V and 6 bases from J, with 8 bases between. DNA of the CDR3: TGTGCCAGCAGCTTAGCGAGGAGGGCTGAAGCTTTCTTT. Encoded protein: CASSLARRAEAFF.

The chain has TRBV10-3 and TRBJ2-1, with 11 positions matching TRBD2. The CDR3 length is 15 residues. Germline CDR1 is ENHRY and CDR2 is SYGVKD. J lost 8 bases, V lost 3 bases, and 6 bases had no gene match. The CDR3: CAISDGPSGGYEQFF. The CDR3, as DNA: TGTGCCATCAGTGACGGGCCTAGCGGGGGGTATGAGCAGTTCTTC.

The chain couples TRBV19 to TRBJ1-1, with D possibly matching TRBD1 (5 bases). Germline CDR1 reads LNHDA; CDR2 reads SQIVND (reference sequence). This CDR3 comprises 15 residues. V was cut by 5 bases and J by 5 bases, with 18 bases left in between. The CDR3 DNA is TGTGCCAGTAGTCCCCAGTGGGGGGGGAAGACTGAAGCTTTCTTT. This sequence encodes CASSPQWGGKTEAFF. The full variable domain, with the rest looked up from reference TRBV19 and TRBJ1-1, is DGGITQSPKYLFRKEGQNVTLSCEQNLNHDAMYWYRQDPGQGLRLIYYSQIVNDFQKGDIAEGYSVSREKKESFPLTVTSAQKNPTAFYLCASSPQWGGKTEAFFGQGTRLTVV.

This chain connects TRBV19 to TRBJ1-1; D is possibly TRBD1 (5 bases). The CDR3 length is 14 residues. In germline, CDR1 is LNHDA, CDR2 SQIVND (reference sequence). V lost 6 bases and J 0 bases, leaving 11 bases between the germline ends. The CDR3 here is CASSRGHMNTEAFF. The CDR3 DNA is TGTGCCAGTAGCCGCGGACACATGAACACTGAAGCTTTCTTT.

The chain combines TRBV7-9 with TRBJ2-1; 9 bases align to TRBD2. V lost 5 bases to trimming and J lost 7 bases; unmatched junction nucleotides: 3. This CDR3 has 13 amino acids. Germline-derived CDR1 and CDR2 are SEHNR and FQNEAQ (reference sequence). The CDR3 loop reads CASSLAGGNEQFF. DNA of the CDR3: TGTGCCAGCAGCCTGGCGGGGGGGAATGAGCAGTTCTTC.

In its sample, this clone was seen a few times. J is TRBJ2-5 and V is TRBV24-1, with D possibly TRBD2 on 5 matching bases. Germline-derived CDR1 and CDR2 are KGHDR and SFDVKD. The V gene lost 1 base and the J gene lost 5 bases, with 10 bases spanning the gap. The CDR3 sequence is 14 residues long. In DNA, the CDR3 is TGTGCCACCAGTGATTTTGGGAGCCCGGAGACCCAGTACTTC. Its translation: CATSDFGSPETQYF.

The chain is built from TRBV5-8 and TRBJ1-5; no firm D call. Germline CDR1 reads SGHTS; CDR2 reads YDEGEE. The CDR3 consists of 15 residues. Trimming took 2 bases from V and 4 from J, leaving 13 bases between them. DNA of the CDR3: TGTGCCAGCAGCTTAGGCGGACTCCAGAATCAGCCCCAGCATTTT. It specifies CASSLGGLQNQPQHF.

The rearrangement joins TRBV28 to TRBJ1-4, with 7 positions matching TRBD1. The CDR3 extends over 13 amino acids. V trimming: 3 bases; J trimming: 10 bases; junction bases outside the gene matches: 5. CDR1 MDHEN and CDR2 SYDVKM come from the germline V gene. The CDR3 nucleotides read TGTGCCAGCAGTTTTCCGACAGGGAGAAAACTGTTTTTT. It translates to CASSFPTGRKLFF.

This chain connects TRBV10-2 to TRBJ1-5; D perhaps matches TRBD1 (6 bases). Germline lookup yields CDR1 WSHSY and CDR2 SAAADI. Trimming removed 10 bases at V and 0 bases at J, with 13 bases between. CDR3 length equals 14 residues. The CDR3 DNA sequence: TGCGCCACCACAGACAGGAATAGCAATCAGCCCCAGCATTTT. It is translated as CATTDRNSNQPQHF.